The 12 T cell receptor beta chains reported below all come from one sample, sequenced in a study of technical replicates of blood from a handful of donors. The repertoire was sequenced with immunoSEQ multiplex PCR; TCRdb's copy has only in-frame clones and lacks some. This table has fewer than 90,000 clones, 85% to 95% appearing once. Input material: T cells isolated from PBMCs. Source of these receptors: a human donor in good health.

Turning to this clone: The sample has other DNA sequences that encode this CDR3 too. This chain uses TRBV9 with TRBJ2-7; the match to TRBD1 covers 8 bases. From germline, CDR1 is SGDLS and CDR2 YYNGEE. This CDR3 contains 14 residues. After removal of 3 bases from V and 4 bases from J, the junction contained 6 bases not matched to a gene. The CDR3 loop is CASSAGTGQYEQYF. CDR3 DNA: TGTGCCAGCAGCGCCGGGACAGGCCAATACGAGCAGTACTTC.

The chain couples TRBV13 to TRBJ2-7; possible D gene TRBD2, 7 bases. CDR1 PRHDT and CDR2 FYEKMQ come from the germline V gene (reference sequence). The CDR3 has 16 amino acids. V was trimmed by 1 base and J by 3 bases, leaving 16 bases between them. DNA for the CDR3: TGTGCCAGCAGCTTAGTTTCCCGGGGGGCCGACTACGAGCAGTACTTC. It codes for CASSLVSRGADYEQYF.

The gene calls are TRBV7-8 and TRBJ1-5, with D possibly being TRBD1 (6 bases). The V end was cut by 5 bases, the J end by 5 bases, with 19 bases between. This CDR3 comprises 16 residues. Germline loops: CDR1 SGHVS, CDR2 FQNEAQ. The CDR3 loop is CASSLGQGRVHQPQHF. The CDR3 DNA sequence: TGTGCCAGCAGCCTGGGGCAGGGGCGCGTCCATCAGCCCCAGCATTTT.

In nucleotides, the CDR3 is TGTGCCAGCAGCTTATCGGCGGGGGCAGGTGCAGATACGCAGTATTTT. As protein: CASSLSAGAGADTQYF. The chain combines TRBV7-6 with TRBJ2-3, with a possible D match to TRBD2 (7 bases). The CDR3 loop spans 16 amino acids. Trimming removed 2 bases at V and 4 bases at J, with 16 bases between. Germline lookup yields CDR1 SGHVS and CDR2 FNYEAQ.

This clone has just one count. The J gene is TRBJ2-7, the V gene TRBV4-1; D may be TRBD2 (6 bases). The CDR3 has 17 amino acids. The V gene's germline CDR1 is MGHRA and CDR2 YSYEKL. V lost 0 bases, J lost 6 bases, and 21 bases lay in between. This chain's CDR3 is CASSQEGPWDSGREQYF. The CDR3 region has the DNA TGCGCCAGCAGCCAAGAGGGACCGTGGGACTCGGGTCGCGAGCAGTACTTC.

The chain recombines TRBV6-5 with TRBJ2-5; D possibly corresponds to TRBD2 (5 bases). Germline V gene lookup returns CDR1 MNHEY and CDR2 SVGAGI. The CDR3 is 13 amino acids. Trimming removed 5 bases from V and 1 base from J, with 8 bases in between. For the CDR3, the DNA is TGTGCCAGCAGTCCCGGACTCCAAGAGACCCAGTACTTC. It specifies CASSPGLQETQYF.

CDR3 protein: CASSSYRINYGYTF. The DNA for the CDR3 is TGTGCCAGCAGCTCGTACAGGATTAACTATGGCTACACCTTC. V and J are TRBV27 and TRBJ1-2, with TRBD1 as a possible D gene (5 bases). Germline V gene lookup returns CDR1 MNHEY and CDR2 SMNVEV (reference sequence). Trimming removed 6 bases at V and 1 base at J, with 12 bases between. CDR3 length equals 14 residues.

The CDR3 region has the DNA TGTGCCAGCGGGATGTCAGGGCGGCCTTCCGAGCAGTACTTC. Encoded protein: CASGMSGRPSEQYF. The chain uses TRBV2 and TRBJ2-7, with a weak D call TRBD1 (5 bases). The CDR3 is 14 residues long. V lost 8 bases and J lost 6, with 20 bases in between. Germline loops: CDR1 SNHLY, CDR2 FYNNEI.

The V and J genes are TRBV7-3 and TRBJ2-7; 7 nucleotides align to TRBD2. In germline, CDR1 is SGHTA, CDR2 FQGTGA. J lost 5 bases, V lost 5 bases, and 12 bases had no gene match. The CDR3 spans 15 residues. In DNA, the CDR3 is TGTGCCAGCAGCCCGGGACTAATAGGTAACCACGAGCAGTACTTC. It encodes CASSPGLIGNHEQYF.

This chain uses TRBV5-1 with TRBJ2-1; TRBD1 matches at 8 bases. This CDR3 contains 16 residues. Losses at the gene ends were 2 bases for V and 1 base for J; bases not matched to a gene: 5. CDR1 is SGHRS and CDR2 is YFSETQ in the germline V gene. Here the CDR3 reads CASSLGQGPSYNEQFF. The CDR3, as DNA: TGCGCCAGCAGCTTAGGACAGGGACCTTCCTACAATGAGCAGTTCTTC.

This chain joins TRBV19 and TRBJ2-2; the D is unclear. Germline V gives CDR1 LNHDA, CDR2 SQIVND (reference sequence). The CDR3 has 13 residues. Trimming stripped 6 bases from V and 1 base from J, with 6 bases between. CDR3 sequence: CASRVRNTGELFF. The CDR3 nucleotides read TGTGCCAGTAGAGTGCGGAACACCGGGGAGCTGTTTTTT. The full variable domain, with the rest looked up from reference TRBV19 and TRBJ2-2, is DGGITQSPKYLFRKEGQNVTLSCEQNLNHDAMYWYRQDPGQGLRLIYYSQIVNDFQKGDIAEGYSVSREKKESFPLTVTSAQKNPTAFYLCASRVRNTGELFFGEGSRLTVL.

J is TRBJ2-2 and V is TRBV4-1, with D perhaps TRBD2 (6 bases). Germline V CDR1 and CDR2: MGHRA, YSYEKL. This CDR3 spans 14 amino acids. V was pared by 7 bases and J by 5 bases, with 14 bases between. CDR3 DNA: TGCGCCAGCAACGTAGGAGGGGTTACCGGGGAGCTGTTTTTT. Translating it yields CASNVGGVTGELFF.